This note documents a single T cell receptor beta chain sequence. As yet, its antigen is unknown. A much larger clone differs from this one at a single base, so this may be a read error. The data were taken from a study of neoadjuvant anti-PD-1 for oral cavity cancer. Looked up from germline, CDR1 is SGDLS and CDR2 is YYNGEE. V lost 2 bases and J lost 3; bases outside the gene matches: 1. The length of the CDR3 is 13 residues. Study-wide results and caveats: Post-treatment tumors with larger preexisting clones showed more shrinkage. With three patients per group, TCR findings need larger cohorts. Pretreatment Treg/Th17 ratio correlated inversely with post-treatment tumor clonality.

Specified time point: after neoadjuvant nivolumab, at surgical resection. Libraries were prepared by immunoSEQ multiplex PCR; TCRdb keeps only in-frame clonotypes and omits some of them. The sample shows about 15,000 clones, 40% of them seen only once. Sequences were derived from tumor tissue, sampled after nivolumab (anti-PD-1) treatment. This clonotype was sampled from a person aged 40-85 years with oral cavity squamous cell carcinoma. The V and J genes are TRBV9 and TRBJ2-5; TRBD1 matches 7 bases. CDR3 DNA: TGTGCCAGCAGCGTTGGGACAGAAGAGACCCAGTACTTC. Translated, it gives CASSVGTEETQYF.